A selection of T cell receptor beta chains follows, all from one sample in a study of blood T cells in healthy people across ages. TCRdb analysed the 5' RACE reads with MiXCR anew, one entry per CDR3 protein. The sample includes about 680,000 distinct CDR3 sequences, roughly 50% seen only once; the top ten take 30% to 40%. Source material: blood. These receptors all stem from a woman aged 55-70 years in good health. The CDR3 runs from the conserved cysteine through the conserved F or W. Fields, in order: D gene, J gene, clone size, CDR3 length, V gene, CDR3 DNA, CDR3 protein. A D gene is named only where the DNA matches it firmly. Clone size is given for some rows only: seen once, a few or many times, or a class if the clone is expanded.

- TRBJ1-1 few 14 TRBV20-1 TGCAGTGCTAGACGAACAGGTTCTGAGACTGAAGCTTTCTTT CSARRTGSETEAFF
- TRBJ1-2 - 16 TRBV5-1 TGCGCCAGCAGCCCTACGGTCGCTCGCCAAGAGGGTGGCTACACCTTC CASSPTVARQEGGYTF
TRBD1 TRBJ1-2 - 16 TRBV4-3 TGCGCCAGCAGCCCGGCGGCAACAGGGGGACGCTATGGCTACACCTTC CASSPAATGGRYGYTF
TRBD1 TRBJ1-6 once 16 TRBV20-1 TGCAGTGCTAGAATCCAGGGACAGTCACAAAATTCACCCCTCCACTTT CSARIQGQSQNSPLHF
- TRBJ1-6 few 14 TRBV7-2 TGTGCCAGCAGCTTAGGGGGCCGTAGTTCACCCCTCCACTTT CASSLGGRSSPLHF
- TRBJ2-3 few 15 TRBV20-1 TGCAGTGCACAACAGGGTCTCATACGGGCAGATACGCAGTATTTT CSAQQGLIRADTQYF
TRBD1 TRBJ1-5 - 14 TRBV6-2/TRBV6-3 TGTGCCAGCAGCGGGACAGGGAGAGGTCAGCCCCAGCATTTT CASSGTGRGQPQHF
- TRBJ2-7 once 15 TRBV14 TGTGCCAGCAGCCAAGGGGTCAGCTCCTACAATGAGCAGTACTTC CASSQGVSSYNEQYF
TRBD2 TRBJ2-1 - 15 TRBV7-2 TGTGCCAGCAGCATTAGCGGGAGGGTCTACAATGAGCAGTTCTTC CASSISGRVYNEQFF
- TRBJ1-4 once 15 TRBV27 TGTGCCAGCAGTTTATCCCCGGGGGGCCGCGAAAAACTGTTTTTT CASSLSPGGREKLFF
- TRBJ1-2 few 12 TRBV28 TGTGCCAGCAGGTGGAGGGGGAATGGCTACACCTTC CASRWRGNGYTF
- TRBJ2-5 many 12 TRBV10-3 TGTGCCGTAGGGGCGTACCAAGAGACCCAGTACTTC CAVGAYQETQYF
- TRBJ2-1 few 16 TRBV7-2 TGTGCCAGCAGCTTAGGCTTCGGGCTAGATTACAATGAGCAGTTCTTC CASSLGFGLDYNEQFF
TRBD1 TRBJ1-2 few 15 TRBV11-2 TGTGCCAGCAGCTTAAGGTCGGGACAGGGAGTCGGCTACACCTTC CASSLRSGQGVGYTF
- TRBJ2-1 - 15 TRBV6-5 TGTGCCAGCAGTTTTGGTTATAGCTCCTACAATGAGCAGTTCTTC CASSFGYSSYNEQFF
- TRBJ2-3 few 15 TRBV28 TGTGCCAGCAGTTTTTTGTCTAGCGGCACAGATACGCAGTATTTT CASSFLSSGTDTQYF
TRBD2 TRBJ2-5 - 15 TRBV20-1 TGCAGTGCTAGAGGGACTAGCGGGAGATTGGAGACCCAGTACTTC CSARGTSGRLETQYF
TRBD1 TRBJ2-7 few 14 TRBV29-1 TGCAGCGTTGGCCCCGGGACAGGGGCCTACGAGCAGTACTTC CSVGPGTGAYEQYF
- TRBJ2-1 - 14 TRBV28 TGCGCCAGCAGGCCTGGGGGAGAATACAATGAGCAGTTCTTC CASRPGGEYNEQFF
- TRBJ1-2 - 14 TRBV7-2 TGTGCCAGCAGCTTCAGCAGGTTTTCCTATGGCTACACATTC CASSFSRFSYGYTF
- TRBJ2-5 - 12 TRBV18 TGTGCCAGCTCACCCGGCAAAGAGACCCAGTACTTC CASSPGKETQYF
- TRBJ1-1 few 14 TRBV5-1 TGCGCCAGCAGCGTACGGTCGTTGGGCACTGAAGCTTTCTTT CASSVRSLGTEAFF
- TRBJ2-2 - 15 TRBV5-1 TGCGCCAGCAATTCGCGCGGATCGAACACCGGGGAGCTGTTTTTT CASNSRGSNTGELFF
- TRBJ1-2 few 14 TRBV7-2 TGTGCCAGCAGCTTAGGGGGCTCGGGAAATGGCTACACCTTC CASSLGGSGNGYTF
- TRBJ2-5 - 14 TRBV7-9 TGTGCCAGCAGTCAATGGGGGAGCGGTGAGACCCAGTACTTC CASSQWGSGETQYF
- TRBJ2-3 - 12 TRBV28 TGTGCCAGCAGTTCCATCGGGTTAACGCAGTATTTT CASSSIGLTQYF
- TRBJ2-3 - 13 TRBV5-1 TGCGCCAGCAGCCCCCAGGGGCGGGATACGCAGTATTTT CASSPQGRDTQYF
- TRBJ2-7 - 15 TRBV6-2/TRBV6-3 TGTGCCAGCAGTTACATTTGGACTACCACCTACGAGCAGTACTTC CASSYIWTTTYEQYF
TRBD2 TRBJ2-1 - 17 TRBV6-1 TGTGCCAGCAGTACGCCGACAATAGCGGGACGTGGGAATGAGCAGTTCTTC CASSTPTIAGRGNEQFF
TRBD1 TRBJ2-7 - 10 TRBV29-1 TGCAGCATGTACAGGGGGAGATGGTACTTC CSMYRGRWYF
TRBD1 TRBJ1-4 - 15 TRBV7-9 TGTGCCAGCAGCTTTGGAGACAGGGGGCTTGAAAAACTGTTTTTT CASSFGDRGLEKLFF
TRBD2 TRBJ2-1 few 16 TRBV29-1 TGCAGCGTACAAACTAGCGGGAGGGCCGCGGACGATGAGCAGTTCTTC CSVQTSGRAADDEQFF
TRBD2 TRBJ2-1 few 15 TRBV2 TGTGCCAGCAGTAGGACTAGCAGGTCCTACAATGAGCAGTTCTTC CASSRTSRSYNEQFF
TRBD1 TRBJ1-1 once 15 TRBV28 TGTGCCAGCAGTTGGGGGGACAGATTGAACACTGAAGCTTTCTTT CASSWGDRLNTEAFF
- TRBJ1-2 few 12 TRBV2 TGTACCAGCAGTTTACGGCTTTATGGCTACACCTTC CTSSLRLYGYTF
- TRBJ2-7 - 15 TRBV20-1 TGCAGTGCCGTGGGCTCTGGGAGCGTCGGCTACGAGCAGTACTTC CSAVGSGSVGYEQYF
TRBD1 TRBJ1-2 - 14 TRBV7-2 TGTGCCAGCAGACGGGACAGGGGGGGTTATGGCTACACCTTC CASRRDRGGYGYTF
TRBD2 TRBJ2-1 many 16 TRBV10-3 TGTGCCATCAAGGAGACTAGCGGGAGACTCTACAATGAGCAGTTCTTC CAIKETSGRLYNEQFF
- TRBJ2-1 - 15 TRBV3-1 TGTGCCAGCAGCCAAATGCCAGGCTCCTACAATGAGCAGTTCTTC CASSQMPGSYNEQFF
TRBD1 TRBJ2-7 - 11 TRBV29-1 TGCAGCGTTGGGACAGGGGAGATTCAGTACTTC CSVGTGEIQYF
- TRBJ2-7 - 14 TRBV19 TGTGCCAGTAGTCCCGCCGGACACCTCTACGAGCAGTACTTC CASSPAGHLYEQYF
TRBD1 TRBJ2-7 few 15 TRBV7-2 TGTGCCAGCAGCTTCAGCAGGGGGCATCGAAGCGAGCAGTACTTC CASSFSRGHRSEQYF